The clone carrying this T cell receptor beta chain came up many times. The antigen remains unidentified. Diagnosis of hyperthyroidism was new in patients aged 18 to 65, and its duration was under 2 months. Fresh 10 ml peripheral blood yielded PBMCs. Germline assignment: CDR1 SEHNR and CDR2 FQNEAQ (reference sequence). The CDR3 runs to 14 residues. V shed 6 bases and J shed 0 bases, with 11 bases lying between them. The data originate from a study of T cells in Graves' hyperthyroidism and ophthalmopathy. General observations from the study: Ophthalmopathy could be told apart from stable hyperthyroidism with a 13 V-J model. Most thyroid-expanded clonotypes above 0.001 were also found in blood.

RNA transcripts yielded amplified TCR beta CDR3 regions. In the first-round RT-PCR of the TCR CDR3, the HTBI primer set was used. MiXCR was run by TCRdb on the multiplex PCR reads, yielding one entry per CDR3 protein. The data contain nearly 600,000 distinct CDR3 sequences, about 15% of them singletons. The chain employs TRBV7-9 and TRBJ2-5; the D gene is possibly TRBD1 (5 bases). Material: blood. The sequence came from a woman aged 25-40 years with Graves' hyperthyroidism that later progressed to Graves' ophthalmopathy. The CDR3, as DNA: TGTGCCAGCAGTTCGGACACTTACCAAGAGACCCAGTACTTC. Encoded protein: CASSSDTYQETQYF. Full variable domain (missing parts from reference TRBV7-9 and TRBJ2-5): DTGVSQNPRHKITKRGQNVTFRCDPISEHNRLYWYRQTLGQGPEFLTYFQNEAQLEKSRLLSDRFSAERPKGSFSTLEIQRTEQGDSAMYLCASSSDTYQETQYFGPGTRLLVL.